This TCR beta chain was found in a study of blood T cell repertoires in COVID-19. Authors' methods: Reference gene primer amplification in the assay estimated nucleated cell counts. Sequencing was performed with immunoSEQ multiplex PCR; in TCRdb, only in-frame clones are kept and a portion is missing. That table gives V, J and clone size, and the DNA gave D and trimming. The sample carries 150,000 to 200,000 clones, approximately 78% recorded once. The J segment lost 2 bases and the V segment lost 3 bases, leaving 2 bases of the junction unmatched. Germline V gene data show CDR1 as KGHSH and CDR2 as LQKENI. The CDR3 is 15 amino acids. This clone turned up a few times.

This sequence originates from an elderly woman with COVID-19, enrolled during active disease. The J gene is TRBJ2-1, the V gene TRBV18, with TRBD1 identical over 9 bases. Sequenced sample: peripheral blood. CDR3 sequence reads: CASSPGQGTYNEQFF. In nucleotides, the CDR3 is TGTGCCAGCTCACCCGGACAGGGGACCTACAATGAGCAGTTCTTC.